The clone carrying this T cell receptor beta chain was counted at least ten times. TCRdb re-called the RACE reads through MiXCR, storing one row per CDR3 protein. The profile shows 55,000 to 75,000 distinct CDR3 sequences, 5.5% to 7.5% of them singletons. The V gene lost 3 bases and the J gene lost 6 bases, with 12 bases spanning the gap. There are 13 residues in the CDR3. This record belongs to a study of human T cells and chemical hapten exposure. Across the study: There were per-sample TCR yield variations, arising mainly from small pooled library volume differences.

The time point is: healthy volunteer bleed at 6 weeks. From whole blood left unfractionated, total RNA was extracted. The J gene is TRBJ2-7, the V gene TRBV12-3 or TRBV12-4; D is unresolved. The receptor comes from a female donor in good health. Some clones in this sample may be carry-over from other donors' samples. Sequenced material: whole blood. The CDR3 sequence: CASSLRLEREQYF. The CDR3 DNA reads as TGTGCCAGCAGTTTGAGGCTAGAGCGCGAGCAGTACTTC.